The 5 T cell receptor beta chains reported below all come from one sample, sequenced in a study of regulatory T cells in long-lasting Graves disease. Time point in this sample: newly diagnosed GD, antithyroid drugs for less than 3 months. There was RNA extracted from PBMCs, and the TCR library was made from it. For TCR beta, libraries came from iRepertoire HTBI primers and Arm-PCR of CDR3 regions. TCRdb ran MiXCR on the multiplex PCR reads and lists one entry per CDR3 protein. The table shows 300,000 to 400,000 distinct CDR3 sequences, with 15% to 18% occurring only once. This specimen was peripheral blood mononuclear cells (PBMCs), taken at new diagnosis, from a patient treated with antithyroid drugs. The receptor set was obtained from a female donor with Graves disease.

This clonotype was seen repeatedly, ten times or more. This rearrangement joins TRBV6-1 to TRBJ1-2; D might be TRBD1 (6 bases). The germline gives CDR1 MNHNS, CDR2 SASEGT. V was clipped by 5 bases and J by 6 bases, with 10 bases between them. There are 12 residues in the CDR3. The DNA for the CDR3 is TGTGCCAGCAGTCGACAGGCCAATGGCTACACCTTC. It yields the protein CASSRQANGYTF.

The chain is built from TRBV9 and TRBJ2-1, with 10 positions matching TRBD2. This CDR3 spans 17 amino acids. V was pared by 6 bases and J by 0 bases, with 9 bases of the junction left unmatched. Germline loops: CDR1 SGDLS, CDR2 YYNGEE. As DNA, the CDR3 is TGTGCCAGCAATCCAACTAGCGGGACACACTCCTACAATGAGCAGTTCTTC. Translated, it gives CASNPTSGTHSYNEQFF. Full variable domain (remainder filled in from reference TRBV9 and TRBJ2-1): DSGVTQTPKHLITATGQRVTLRCSPRSGDLSVYWYQQSLDQGLQFLIQYYNGEERAKGNILERFSAQQFPDLHSELNLSSLELGDSALYFCASNPTSGTHSYNEQFFGPGTRLTVL.

In this sample, this clonotype turned up many times. The chain links TRBV7-9 to TRBJ2-7, with 10 bases identical to TRBD2. Looked up from germline, CDR1 is SEHNR and CDR2 is FQNEAQ (reference sequence). V gave up 5 bases and J gave up 3 bases; unmatched junction bases: 4. The CDR3 loop spans 14 amino acids. The DNA for the CDR3 is TGTGCCAGCAGCCAGGAGCGGGAGGGCTACGAGCAGTACTTC. It encodes CASSQEREGYEQYF.

This clonotype was detected ten times or more. The chain couples TRBV11-2 to TRBJ2-2; TRBD2 agrees at 10 bases. The CDR3 is 15 residues long. Trimming took 5 bases from V and 7 from J; bases not matched to a gene: 7. Germline V CDR1 and CDR2: SGHAT, FQNNGV. DNA of the CDR3: TGTGCCAGCAGCCCCCTAGCGGGGGTCGGCGGGGAGCTGTTTTTT. It is translated as CASSPLAGVGGELFF. Full variable domain (outside the CDR3, taken from reference TRBV11-2 and TRBJ2-2): EAGVAQSPRYKIIEKRQSVAFWCNPISGHATLYWYQQILGQGPKLLIQFQNNGVVDDSQLPKDRFSAERLKGVDSTLKIQPAKLEDSAVYLCASSPLAGVGGELFFGEGSRLTVL.

This clonotype was seen ten or more times. The chain joins TRBV28 to TRBJ1-1; maybe TRBD1 (6 bases). The length of the CDR3 is 16 residues. Between the trimmed V and J ends, which lost 10 bases and 0 bases, there was a span of 21 bases. Germline V gives CDR1 MDHEN, CDR2 SYDVKM. DNA for the CDR3: TGTGCCACCACCCCTTCGACAGGAGCCATGAACACTGAAGCTTTCTTT. Its protein product is CATTPSTGAMNTEAFF.